A selection of T cell receptor beta chains follows, all from one sample in a study of vaccination effects on CD4 cells after COVID-19. The table came from immunoSEQ multiplex PCR; TCRdb's copy has only in-frame clones and leaves some out. The repertoire has about 37,000 clones, 65% to 80% of them found once; the top ten carry approximately 2.9%. These receptors have no known antigen. Sequences were derived from CD4+ T cells from PBMCs cultured without peptide, sampled before COVID-19 vaccination. Receptor source: a human donor who received a COVID-19 vaccine. CDR3s include the opening cysteine and the closing phenylalanine or tryptophan. Fields, in order: clone size, J gene, D gene, V gene, CDR3 DNA, CDR3 protein. A D gene is named only where the DNA matches it firmly. Clone sizes are given selectively: once, few, many, or a class where the clone is expanded.

clone_size: .; j_call: TRBJ1-2; d_call: TRBD1; v_call: TRBV12-5; cdr3_nt: TGTGCTAGTGGTTTGGACAGGGGAGGCTACACCTTC; cdr3_aa: CASGLDRGGYTF
clone_size: few; j_call: TRBJ2-2; d_call: .; v_call: TRBV12-3/TRBV12-4; cdr3_nt: TGTGCCAGCAGACCCACAGGGCCCGGGGAGCTGTTTTTT; cdr3_aa: CASRPTGPGELFF
clone_size: .; j_call: TRBJ1-5; d_call: .; v_call: TRBV28; cdr3_nt: TGTGCCAGCAAGTCGGCCGGCGGGGATCCTCAGCCCCAGCATTTT; cdr3_aa: CASKSAGGDPQPQHF
clone_size: .; j_call: TRBJ1-3; d_call: .; v_call: TRBV7-9; cdr3_nt: TGTGCCAGCAGCTTAAGTCGCATCAGAGGGGGACGAAACACCATATATTTT; cdr3_aa: CASSLSRIRGGRNTIYF
clone_size: .; j_call: TRBJ1-5; d_call: .; v_call: TRBV27; cdr3_nt: TGTGCCAGCAGTTTATATCCCCTCAATCAGCCCCAGCATTTT; cdr3_aa: CASSLYPLNQPQHF
clone_size: few; j_call: TRBJ1-4; d_call: TRBD1; v_call: TRBV18; cdr3_nt: TGTGCCAGCTCCCCAGCAGGGGGAAGGGCAACTAATGAAAAACTGTTTTTT; cdr3_aa: CASSPAGGRATNEKLFF
clone_size: .; j_call: TRBJ1-2; d_call: .; v_call: TRBV27; cdr3_nt: TGTGCCAGCAGTTTATCGTCCGGGGGAGGCTATGGCTACACCTTC; cdr3_aa: CASSLSSGGGYGYTF
clone_size: .; j_call: TRBJ2-1; d_call: TRBD2; v_call: TRBV27; cdr3_nt: TGTGCCAGCAGTTCCCTCGGACTAGCGGGAGAGCCTGAGCAGTTCTTC; cdr3_aa: CASSSLGLAGEPEQFF
clone_size: few; j_call: TRBJ2-3; d_call: TRBD2; v_call: TRBV5-1; cdr3_nt: TGCGCCAGCAGCTCTAAAAGGGGCGGGAGGGCCACAGATACGCAGTATTTT; cdr3_aa: CASSSKRGGRATDTQYF
clone_size: few; j_call: TRBJ2-2; d_call: TRBD2; v_call: TRBV19; cdr3_nt: TGTGCCAGTAGTCCCCGGGGAGGGATATCATCCGGGGAGCTGTTTTTT; cdr3_aa: CASSPRGGISSGELFF
clone_size: .; j_call: TRBJ2-7; d_call: TRBD2; v_call: TRBV9; cdr3_nt: TGTGCCAGCAGCGTTGGGACTAGTTCATCCGAGCAGTACTTC; cdr3_aa: CASSVGTSSSEQYF
clone_size: once; j_call: TRBJ1-4; d_call: TRBD1; v_call: TRBV6-5; cdr3_nt: TGTGCCAGCAGTCAGGCGGGACAGACTAATGAAAAACTGTTTTTT; cdr3_aa: CASSQAGQTNEKLFF
clone_size: .; j_call: TRBJ1-4; d_call: .; v_call: TRBV5-6; cdr3_nt: TGTGCCAGCAGCGTAGACACAGGGAGACTCTTCAATGAAAAACTGTTTTTT; cdr3_aa: CASSVDTGRLFNEKLFF
clone_size: .; j_call: TRBJ1-6; d_call: .; v_call: TRBV2; cdr3_nt: TGTGCCAGCAGTGAAAGGGGGATGCGTTCACCCCTCCACTTT; cdr3_aa: CASSERGMRSPLHF
clone_size: few; j_call: TRBJ1-2; d_call: .; v_call: TRBV12-5; cdr3_nt: TGTGCTAGTGGTTTTTCCGGACATCGGGATGGCTACACCTTC; cdr3_aa: CASGFSGHRDGYTF
clone_size: .; j_call: TRBJ2-7; d_call: TRBD1; v_call: TRBV7-6; cdr3_nt: TGTGCCAGCAGCCTCCGGTCGTCAGGGGGCGAAGAAGAGCAGTACTTC; cdr3_aa: CASSLRSSGGEEEQYF
clone_size: .; j_call: TRBJ1-1; d_call: TRBD1; v_call: TRBV6-5; cdr3_nt: TGTGCCACCGGACAGGGGGCTGTGTTTTCTGAAGCTTTCTTT; cdr3_aa: CATGQGAVFSEAFF
clone_size: few; j_call: TRBJ1-4; d_call: .; v_call: TRBV30; cdr3_nt: TGTGCCTGGAGTCAGGGACCTTCGATTGAAAAACTGTTTTTT; cdr3_aa: CAWSQGPSIEKLFF
clone_size: .; j_call: TRBJ1-5; d_call: .; v_call: TRBV6-5; cdr3_nt: TGTGCCAGCAGTTACGTGCAGCATCAGCCCCAGCATTTT; cdr3_aa: CASSYVQHQPQHF
clone_size: .; j_call: TRBJ1-2; d_call: TRBD1; v_call: TRBV18; cdr3_nt: TGTGCCAGCTCACCACAGGGGGCGAAAGGCTACACCTTC; cdr3_aa: CASSPQGAKGYTF
clone_size: few; j_call: TRBJ2-7; d_call: .; v_call: TRBV7-2; cdr3_nt: TGTGCCAGCAGCTTATGGGCGGTCTACGAGCAGTACTTC; cdr3_aa: CASSLWAVYEQYF
clone_size: few; j_call: TRBJ1-1; d_call: TRBD1; v_call: TRBV7-2; cdr3_nt: TGTGCCAGCAGCTTAGGACAGGGACGTATGAACACTGAAGCTTTCTTT; cdr3_aa: CASSLGQGRMNTEAFF
clone_size: .; j_call: TRBJ1-1; d_call: .; v_call: TRBV12-3/TRBV12-4; cdr3_nt: TGTGCCAGCAGTTTAAAGGGGACTGAAGCTTTCTTT; cdr3_aa: CASSLKGTEAFF
clone_size: once; j_call: TRBJ2-2; d_call: .; v_call: TRBV2; cdr3_nt: TGTGCCAGCAGTGAATTTTTACAGAACACCGGGGAGCTGTTTTTT; cdr3_aa: CASSEFLQNTGELFF
clone_size: .; j_call: TRBJ1-2; d_call: TRBD1; v_call: TRBV4-1; cdr3_nt: TGCGCCAGCAGCCTTTCGACAGGGATGAGGGATGGCTACACCTTC; cdr3_aa: CASSLSTGMRDGYTF
clone_size: once; j_call: TRBJ1-1; d_call: .; v_call: TRBV29-1; cdr3_nt: TGCAGCGCACAGAGGGTCACTGAAGCTTTCTTT; cdr3_aa: CSAQRVTEAFF
clone_size: .; j_call: TRBJ1-5; d_call: .; v_call: TRBV27; cdr3_nt: TGTGCCAGCAGTTTATCCCCAGGGCAGCAGCCCCAGCATTTT; cdr3_aa: CASSLSPGQQPQHF
clone_size: .; j_call: TRBJ2-3; d_call: TRBD1; v_call: TRBV30; cdr3_nt: TGTGCCTGGAGTGTGGGTAGCGAGGGGGCTAATACGCAGTATTTT; cdr3_aa: CAWSVGSEGANTQYF
clone_size: .; j_call: TRBJ2-2; d_call: .; v_call: TRBV9; cdr3_nt: TGTGCCAGCAGCGTAGAGGCAGGTCGGTGGACCGGGGAGCTGTTTTTT; cdr3_aa: CASSVEAGRWTGELFF
clone_size: .; j_call: TRBJ2-3; d_call: .; v_call: TRBV6-2/TRBV6-3; cdr3_nt: TGTGCCAGCAGTTACGGGTGGGGCGCAGATACGCAGTATTTT; cdr3_aa: CASSYGWGADTQYF
clone_size: .; j_call: TRBJ1-2; d_call: TRBD1; v_call: TRBV6-2/TRBV6-3; cdr3_nt: TGTGCCAGCAGTTTTACAGGGGGCAGGGTCGGCTACACCTTC; cdr3_aa: CASSFTGGRVGYTF
clone_size: medium-sized; j_call: TRBJ2-5; d_call: .; v_call: TRBV6-5; cdr3_nt: TGTGCCAGCAGTCCGACCGGGACACGGGGGACCCAGTACTTC; cdr3_aa: CASSPTGTRGTQYF
clone_size: once; j_call: TRBJ2-1; d_call: TRBD2; v_call: TRBV3-1/TRBV3-2; cdr3_nt: TGTGCCAGCAGCCCCGGGACTAGCGGGGGCTACAATGAGCAGTTCTTC; cdr3_aa: CASSPGTSGGYNEQFF
clone_size: .; j_call: TRBJ1-5; d_call: .; v_call: TRBV6-5; cdr3_nt: TGTGCCAGCAGGACGAATCCCGGGGGCAATCAGCCCCAGCATTTT; cdr3_aa: CASRTNPGGNQPQHF
clone_size: few; j_call: TRBJ2-7; d_call: .; v_call: TRBV30; cdr3_nt: TGTGCCTGGATGGATGGGACACCGAACACGTACTTC; cdr3_aa: CAWMDGTPNTYF
clone_size: .; j_call: TRBJ1-3; d_call: TRBD1; v_call: TRBV19; cdr3_nt: TGTGCCAGTAGTCCGCCCCCTTACAGGGGGCGGGGAAACACCATATATTTT; cdr3_aa: CASSPPPYRGRGNTIYF
clone_size: .; j_call: TRBJ2-7; d_call: .; v_call: TRBV20-1; cdr3_nt: TGCAGTGGAGGGGACTCCTACGAGCAGTACTTC; cdr3_aa: CSGGDSYEQYF
clone_size: few; j_call: TRBJ2-7; d_call: .; v_call: TRBV3-1/TRBV3-2; cdr3_nt: TGTGCCAGCAGCCAGTATTTCGAGCAGTACTTC; cdr3_aa: CASSQYFEQYF
clone_size: .; j_call: TRBJ2-1; d_call: TRBD2; v_call: TRBV5-1; cdr3_nt: TGCGCCAGCACCCCCCTGACTAGCGGGCCCAATGAGCAGTTCTTC; cdr3_aa: CASTPLTSGPNEQFF
clone_size: .; j_call: TRBJ1-2; d_call: .; v_call: TRBV28; cdr3_nt: TGTGCCAGCAGTTACTATCAGCGGGGCAACTATGGCTACACCTTC; cdr3_aa: CASSYYQRGNYGYTF
clone_size: few; j_call: TRBJ2-3; d_call: TRBD2; v_call: TRBV7-8; cdr3_nt: TGTGCCAGCAGCTTATTGGGGACTAGCGGGGGCCGCCGCACAGATACGCAGTATTTT; cdr3_aa: CASSLLGTSGGRRTDTQYF
clone_size: .; j_call: TRBJ1-5; d_call: .; v_call: TRBV12-5; cdr3_nt: TGTGCTAGTGGTTTGGTAGTAGGCCAACGCAATCAGCCCCAGCATTTT; cdr3_aa: CASGLVVGQRNQPQHF
clone_size: .; j_call: TRBJ1-1; d_call: TRBD1; v_call: TRBV5-5; cdr3_nt: TGTGCCAGCATCGAGACAGGGGTGAACACTGAAGCTTTCTTT; cdr3_aa: CASIETGVNTEAFF
clone_size: .; j_call: TRBJ1-2; d_call: .; v_call: TRBV27; cdr3_nt: TGTGCCAGCAGTTCAGTTGCTAACTATGGCTACACCTTC; cdr3_aa: CASSSVANYGYTF
clone_size: once; j_call: TRBJ1-4; d_call: TRBD1; v_call: TRBV28; cdr3_nt: TGTGCCAGCAGCTCTAAAACCCGACAGGGGGCGCGTACGGTCTATGAAAAACTGTTTTTT; cdr3_aa: CASSSKTRQGARTVYEKLFF
clone_size: .; j_call: TRBJ2-1; d_call: TRBD1; v_call: TRBV15; cdr3_nt: TGTGCCACCAGCGAGAGGGACAGGGGGCTTCCGTTCTTC; cdr3_aa: CATSERDRGLPFF
clone_size: .; j_call: TRBJ2-2; d_call: .; v_call: TRBV2; cdr3_nt: TGTGCCAGCAGTAAGAGTTCTAGCACCGGGGAGCTGTTTTTT; cdr3_aa: CASSKSSSTGELFF